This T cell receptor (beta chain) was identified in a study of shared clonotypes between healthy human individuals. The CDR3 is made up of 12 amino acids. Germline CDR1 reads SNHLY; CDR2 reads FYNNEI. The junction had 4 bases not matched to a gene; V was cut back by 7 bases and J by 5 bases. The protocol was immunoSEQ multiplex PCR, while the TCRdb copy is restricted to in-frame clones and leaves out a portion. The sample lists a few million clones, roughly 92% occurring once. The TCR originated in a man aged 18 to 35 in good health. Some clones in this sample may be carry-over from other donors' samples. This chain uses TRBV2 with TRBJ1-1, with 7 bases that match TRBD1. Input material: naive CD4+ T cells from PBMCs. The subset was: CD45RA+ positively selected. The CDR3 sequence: CASKGAQTEAFF. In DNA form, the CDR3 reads TGTGCCAGCAAGGGGGCGCAAACTGAAGCTTTCTTT.